This T cell receptor (beta chain) emerged from a study of T cell repertoires in cytomegalovirus infection. Using its own MiXCR run on the reads, TCRdb lists one record per CDR3 protein. The sample includes 700,000 to 900,000 distinct CDR3 sequences, around 29% of them seen just once. A few counts support this clonotype. Antigen unknown. Per the germline V gene, CDR1 is SGHVS and CDR2 is FQNEAQ. The CDR3 is 17 residues long. J lost 0 bases, V lost 2 bases, and 7 bases had no gene match. This chain joins TRBV7-8 and TRBJ2-3; 8 bases match TRBD2. This TCR derives from a human donor in good health (CMV status not recorded). Some clones in this sample may be carry-over from other donors' samples. The starting material was cultured CD8+ T cells from PBMCs, obtained from culture after CMV antigen stimulation. CDR3 region: CASSLNSGVDSTDTQYF. For the CDR3, the DNA is TGTGCCAGCAGCTTAAATAGCGGGGTGGATAGCACAGATACGCAGTATTTT.